This T cell receptor beta chain was observed in a study of T cells in Graves' hyperthyroidism and ophthalmopathy. Uncontrolled infections, other autoimmune diseases, pregnancy or lactation led to exclusion of patients. This clonotype has ten or more counts. Amplified regions were TCR beta CDR3 sequences from RNA transcripts. During a first-round RT-PCR of the TCR CDR3, the HTBI primer set was used. TCRdb used MiXCR to reprocess the multiplex PCR reads, holding one entry per CDR3 protein. The sample shows about 550,000 distinct CDR3 sequences, roughly 20% of them seen only once. The CDR3 is made up of 15 amino acids. V shed 0 bases and J 3 bases; nucleotides not matched to a gene: 5. Looked up from germline, CDR1 is MGHRA and CDR2 is YSYEKL.

The clonotype originates from a man between 18 and 35 years old with Graves' hyperthyroidism. The V gene is TRBV4-1, the J gene TRBJ2-7, with TRBD2 matching over 7 bases. The material sequenced was blood. As DNA, the CDR3 is TGCGCCAGCAGCCAAGATTGGGGGGGATACTACGAGCAGTACTTC. Encoded protein: CASSQDWGGYYEQYF.